The 8 T cell receptor beta chains in this list originate from one sample, sequenced in a study of graft-versus-host responses after intestinal transplantation. CFSE-labeled responder cells (200,000) were plated with 200,000 irradiated, violet-dye-labeled stimulator cells. Assay: immunoSEQ multiplex PCR; the TCRdb copy retains only in-frame clones and omits some. The sample holds roughly 20,000 clones, around 43% seen once. The sequencing used alloreactive CD8+ T cells from a mixed lymphocyte reaction culture, collected before intestinal transplant. Subset here: CFSE-low proliferating T cells sorted from approximately 6-day pre-transplant mixed lymphocyte reaction (GvH or HvG direction). Every receptor here comes from a human patient who received an intestinal transplant.

Only a few counts were recorded for this clone. The J gene is TRBJ2-1, the V gene TRBV27, with 11 bases identical to TRBD2. The germline V gene has CDR1 MNHEY and CDR2 SMNVEV (reference sequence). V shed 5 bases and J 10 bases; nucleotides not matched to a gene: 7. This CDR3 has 14 amino acids. CDR3 amino acids: CASSILAGGGEQFF. The CDR3 DNA is TGTGCCAGCAGTATCCTAGCGGGAGGTGGGGAGCAGTTCTTC.

A word on this clone: Germline and junction disagree at one end, which may indicate a read error. V gene TRBV28 combines with J gene TRBJ2-7; D remains ambiguous. Germline V CDR1 and CDR2: MDHEN, SYDVKM. The CDR3 length is 11 residues. The CDR3 reads CASSSGRFFCF. Here the CDR3 DNA reads TGTGCCAGCAGTTCCGGACGGTTCTTTTGCTTC.

The V call is TRBV2, the J call TRBJ1-1; weak D call: TRBD1 (5 bases). With 5 bases removed from V and 7 bases from J, the gap between germline ends came to 14 bases. The CDR3 spans 13 residues. Germline CDR1 is SNHLY and CDR2 is FYNNEI. CDR3 loop: CASSPGTLIEAFF. The CDR3 DNA reads TGTGCCAGCAGTCCGGGGACGTTGATTGAAGCTTTCTTT.

Only a few counts were recorded for this clone. V usage is TRBV27 and J usage is TRBJ2-7, with TRBD2 matching over 14 bases. V dropped 4 bases and J dropped 2; count of bases not matched to a gene: 4. The CDR3 is 16 residues long. The germline CDR1 and CDR2 sequences are MNHEY and SMNVEV (reference sequence). CDR3 DNA sequence: TGTGCCAGCAGTTCCCCGGGACTAGCGGGAGCCTACGAGCAGTACTTC. Translating gives CASSSPGLAGAYEQYF.

The CDR3 region is CASSVSGANVLTF. CDR3 DNA: TGTGCCAGCAGTGTGTCTGGGGCCAACGTCCTGACTTTC. The chain carries TRBV6-6 and TRBJ2-6; D unresolved. V dropped 5 bases and J dropped 1 base, with 3 bases sitting between them. The CDR3 loop spans 13 amino acids. The germline V gene encodes CDR1 MNHNY and CDR2 SVGAGI (reference sequence).

V and J are TRBV19 and TRBJ2-1, with D possibly matching TRBD2 (6 bases). Germline assignment: CDR1 LNHDA and CDR2 SQIVND (reference sequence). The CDR3 runs 15 residues. Trimming pared 0 bases from V and 1 base from J, leaving 7 bases between. CDR3 loop: CASSIDAGSYNEQFF. The CDR3 DNA sequence: TGTGCCAGTAGTATAGACGCGGGGTCCTACAATGAGCAGTTCTTC.

V gene TRBV7-9 combines with J gene TRBJ1-3; D gene uncertain. Looked up from germline, CDR1 is SEHNR and CDR2 is FQNEAQ (reference sequence). Trimming stripped 3 bases from V and 0 bases from J, with 9 bases between. The CDR3 loop spans 15 amino acids. The CDR3 DNA reads TGTGCCAGCAGCTTTGGGCAGATCTCTGGAAACACCATATATTTT. As protein: CASSFGQISGNTIYF.

The rearrangement joins TRBV7-2 to TRBJ2-1, with 12 bases lining up with TRBD2. This CDR3 has 14 amino acids. CDR1 SGHTA and CDR2 FQGNSA come from the germline V gene. V gave up 5 bases and J gave up 10 bases; unmatched junction bases: 6. Written as DNA, the CDR3 is TGTGCCAGCAGCGGACTAGCGGGGTCCGGGGAGCAGTTCTTC. It yields the protein CASSGLAGSGEQFF.